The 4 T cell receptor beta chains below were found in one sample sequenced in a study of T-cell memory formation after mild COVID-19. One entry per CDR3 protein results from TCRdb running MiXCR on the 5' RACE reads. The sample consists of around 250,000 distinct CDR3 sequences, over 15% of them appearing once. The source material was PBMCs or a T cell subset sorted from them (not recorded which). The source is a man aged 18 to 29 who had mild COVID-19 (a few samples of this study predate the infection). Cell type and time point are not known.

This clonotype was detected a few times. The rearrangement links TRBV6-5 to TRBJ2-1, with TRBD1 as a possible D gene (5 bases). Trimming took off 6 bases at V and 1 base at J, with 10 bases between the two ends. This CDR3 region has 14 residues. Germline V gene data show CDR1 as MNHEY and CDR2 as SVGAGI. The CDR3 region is CASSRRESYNEQFF. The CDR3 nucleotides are TGTGCCAGCAGCCGCAGGGAATCCTACAATGAGCAGTTCTTC.

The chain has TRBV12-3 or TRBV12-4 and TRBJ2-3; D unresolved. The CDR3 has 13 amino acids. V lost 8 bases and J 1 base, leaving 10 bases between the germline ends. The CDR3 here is CASASLGTDTQYF. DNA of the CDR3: TGTGCCAGCGCCTCTTTGGGCACAGATACGCAGTATTTT.

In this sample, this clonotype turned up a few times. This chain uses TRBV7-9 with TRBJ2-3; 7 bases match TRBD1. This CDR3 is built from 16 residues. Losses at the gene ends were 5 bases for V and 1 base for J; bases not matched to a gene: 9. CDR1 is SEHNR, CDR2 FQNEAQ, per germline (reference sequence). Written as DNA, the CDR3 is TGTGCCAGCAGCCCATTACAGGGGATCGGCACAGATACGCAGTATTTT. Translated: CASSPLQGIGTDTQYF.

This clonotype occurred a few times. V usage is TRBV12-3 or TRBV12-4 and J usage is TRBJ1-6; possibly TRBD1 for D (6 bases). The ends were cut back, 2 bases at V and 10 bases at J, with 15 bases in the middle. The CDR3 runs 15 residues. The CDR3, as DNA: TGTGCCAGCAGTTTACTACAGGGCGTTGGGTCACCCCTCCACTTT. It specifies CASSLLQGVGSPLHF.